The 27 T cell receptor beta chains reported below all come from one sample, sequenced in a study of blood T cell repertoires in COVID-19. Profiling relied on immunoSEQ multiplex PCR, and the TCRdb table lists in-frame clones only, not all of them. The sample records about 250,000 clones, 85% to 90% being singletons. The specimen was peripheral blood. The receptors stem from a woman aged 40-49 years who had recovered from COVID-19.

J is TRBJ2-2 and V is TRBV6-5; perhaps TRBD2 as D (5 bases). V lost 3 bases and J lost 7, with 9 bases in between. The CDR3 spans 13 residues. Germline V gene lookup returns CDR1 MNHEY and CDR2 SVGAGI. CDR3 sequence (DNA): TGTGCCAGCAGTTATATCGGGGACGGGGAGCTGTTTTTT. This codes for CASSYIGDGELFF.

For this clone: The DNA is left out, because the CDR3 cannot be placed on it with certainty; the CDR3 is given as TCRdb lists it. The rearrangement uses TRBV19 and TRBJ1-1; the D call in the table, TRBD1, was not verified against the DNA. The CDR3 contains 13 residues when both ends are counted. The germline V gene has CDR1 LNHDA and CDR2 SQIVND (reference sequence). CDR3 loop: CACANRVGTEAFF.

The rearrangement uses TRBV28 and TRBJ1-5, with D possibly being TRBD1 (6 bases). CDR1 is MDHEN, CDR2 SYDVKM, per germline. The V gene lost 5 bases and the J gene lost 5 bases, with 13 bases spanning the gap. The CDR3 sequence is 14 residues long. CDR3 in DNA: TGTGCCAGCAGTCCAACGGGACACGATCAGCCCCAGCATTTT. Its protein product is CASSPTGHDQPQHF.

With respect to this clone: The CDR3 carries no conserved terminal phenylalanine or tryptophan, so it likely arises from a read error. It is unclear where the CDR3 begins or ends on the DNA, so no DNA is shown, and the CDR3 is as TCRdb lists it. The CDR3 protein is CASLRTSGRSR. This rearrangement joins TRBV9 to TRBJ2-7; TRBD2, the table's D call, lacks a check against the DNA. The length of the CDR3 is 11 amino acids, counting both ends. Germline V gene data show CDR1 as SGDLS and CDR2 as YYNGEE.

The CDR3 sequence is CASSRGLAGGSGGELFF. CDR3 sequence (DNA): TGTGCCAGCAGCCGGGGACTAGCGGGGGGTTCTGGCGGGGAGCTGTTTTTT. The V and J genes are TRBV11-2 and TRBJ2-2; TRBD2 agrees at 15 bases. Germline V gives CDR1 SGHAT, CDR2 FQNNGV. The CDR3 totals 17 residues. The V segment lost 5 bases and the J segment 7 bases; nucleotides outside the gene matches: 8.

The chain joins TRBV3-1 (or the pseudogene TRBV3-2) to TRBJ2-1; 12 bases match TRBD2. The ends lost 6 bases at V and 6 bases at J; junction bases unmatched: 6. CDR3 length: 15 amino acids. Germline V gives CDR1 LGHDT, CDR2 YNNKEL (reference sequence). CDR3 residues: CASRLTSGRLNEQFF. For the CDR3, the DNA is TGTGCCAGCAGGCTTACTAGCGGGAGGCTCAATGAGCAGTTCTTC.

V gene TRBV13 combines with J gene TRBJ2-5; 9 positions agree with TRBD1. Germline V gene sequence: CDR1 PRHDT, CDR2 FYEKMQ (reference sequence). The CDR3 runs 14 residues. Germline trimming cut 4 bases from V and 5 bases from J; bases unmatched to any gene: 5. Here the CDR3 DNA reads TGTGCCAGCAGCTGGACAGGGGTTGGGGAGACCCAGTACTTC. Translation: CASSWTGVGETQYF. Filled out from reference TRBV13 and TRBJ2-5, the complete variable domain reads AAGVIQSPRHLIKEKRETATLKCYPIPRHDTVYWYQQGPGQDPQFLISFYEKMQSDKGSIPDRFSAQQFSDYHSELNMSSLELGDSALYFCASSWTGVGETQYFGPGTRLLVL.

This clone showed up just once. This chain connects TRBV6-5 to TRBJ2-6; a weak D match, TRBD1 (6 bases). This CDR3 spans 15 amino acids. Per germline, CDR1 MNHEY and CDR2 SVGAGI. V shed 6 bases and J shed 1 base, with 10 bases lying between them. The CDR3 sequence is CASSIQGSGANVLTF. In nucleotides, the CDR3 is TGTGCCAGCAGCATTCAGGGGTCTGGGGCCAACGTCCTGACTTTC.

The V and J genes are TRBV11-2 and TRBJ1-6; D is undetermined. CDR1 is SGHAT, CDR2 FQNNGV, per germline. V shed 6 bases and J shed 7 bases, with 13 bases lying between them. The CDR3 sequence is 14 residues long. CDR3 in amino acids: CASRPPFANSPLHF. The CDR3 region has the DNA TGTGCCAGCAGACCCCCTTTTGCGAATTCACCCCTCCACTTT.

This clone has a handful of counts. The chain employs TRBV7-9 and TRBJ1-1; D gene unclear. This CDR3 region has 13 residues. V was cut by 2 bases and J by 2 bases, with 6 bases left in between. Germline V gene sequence: CDR1 SEHNR, CDR2 FQNEAQ (reference sequence). The CDR3 region has the DNA TGTGCCAGCAGCTTACTAGGAAACACTGAAGCTTTCTTT. Its translation is CASSLLGNTEAFF.

This clone turned up a few times. V and J are TRBV19 and TRBJ2-3; TRBD2 is a possible D gene (6 bases). CDR1 LNHDA and CDR2 SQIVND come from the germline V gene (reference sequence). The CDR3 runs 13 residues. V gave up 9 bases and J gave up 5 bases, with 15 bases separating them. CDR3 nucleotides: TGTGCCAGCTCCCTTGGGGGGTTAGATACGCAGTATTTT. Its protein product is CASSLGGLDTQYF. Drawing the rest from reference TRBV19 and TRBJ2-3, the complete variable domain is DGGITQSPKYLFRKEGQNVTLSCEQNLNHDAMYWYRQDPGQGLRLIYYSQIVNDFQKGDIAEGYSVSREKKESFPLTVTSAQKNPTAFYLCASSLGGLDTQYFGPGTRLTVL.

The J gene is TRBJ1-1, the V gene TRBV18, with a weak D call TRBD1 (6 bases). The CDR3 runs 15 residues. V was trimmed by 3 bases and J by 4 bases, leaving 15 bases between them. CDR1 and CDR2 (germline): KGHSH, LQKENI. For the CDR3, the DNA is TGTGCCAGCTCACCGGATGGGGGGGCTGGCACTGAAGCTTTCTTT. Amino acid sequence: CASSPDGGAGTEAFF.

The chain couples TRBV5-1 to TRBJ2-7; TRBD1 might be the D (6 bases). V lost 4 bases, J lost 2 bases, and 13 bases lay in between. This CDR3 region has 14 residues. The germline CDR1 and CDR2 sequences are SGHRS and YFSETQ. CDR3 sequence reads: CASSLKGDTYEQYV. The CDR3 nucleotides read TGCGCCAGCAGCCTAAAAGGGGACACCTACGAGCAGTACGTC.

This chain connects TRBV27 to TRBJ1-5; 9 bases agree with TRBD1. The CDR3 is 15 amino acids. Per germline, CDR1 MNHEY and CDR2 SMNVEV (reference sequence). With V trimmed by 6 bases and J by 1 base, 4 bases remained unmatched. The CDR3 spells CASSHRGLSNQPQHF. DNA for the CDR3: TGTGCCAGCAGCCACAGGGGGCTAAGCAATCAGCCCCAGCATTTT.

The V and J genes are TRBV21-1 and TRBJ1-1. TRBV21-1 counts as a pseudogene. The CDR3 is 14 residues long. The CDR3 is CASSCGRPNTEAFF. CDR3 nucleotide sequence: TGTGCCAGCAGCTGCGGGAGACCGAACACTGAAGCTTTCTTT.

This clone was seen once. V usage is TRBV10-3 and J usage is TRBJ1-4; TRBD1 might be the D (5 bases). The CDR3 length is 13 residues. V lost 6 bases, J lost 7 bases, and 12 bases lay in between. Germline-derived CDR1 and CDR2 are ENHRY and SYGVKD. The CDR3 region is CAISGGSFEKLFF. CDR3 in DNA: TGTGCCATCAGCGGGGGGTCATTTGAAAAACTGTTTTTT.

This clone was counted once. This chain links TRBV6-5 with TRBJ1-6; 8 positions agree with TRBD1. This CDR3 has 15 amino acids. The V gene's germline CDR1 is MNHEY and CDR2 SVGAGI. With 0 bases clipped from V and 6 bases from J, the junction kept 1 base outside the gene matches. As DNA, the CDR3 is TGTGCCAGCAGTTACTCGGGACAGGCTAATTCACCCCTCCACTTT. This sequence encodes CASSYSGQANSPLHF.

The rearrangement joins TRBV5-1 to TRBJ1-1; no clear D gene. The CDR3 totals 15 residues. Germline V gene data show CDR1 as SGHRS and CDR2 as YFSETQ. V shed 4 bases and J shed 5 bases, with 18 bases lying between them. The chain's CDR3 is CASSIGWGATTEAFF. In DNA form, the CDR3 reads TGCGCCAGCAGCATAGGTTGGGGAGCTACAACTGAAGCTTTCTTT.

The J gene is TRBJ1-1, the V gene TRBV7-2; 10 bases line up with TRBD1. V was clipped by 5 bases and J by 5 bases; unmatched bases: 5. This CDR3 has 14 residues. CDR1 is SGHTA, CDR2 FQGNSA, per germline. CDR3 in DNA: TGTGCCAGCAGCATGACAGGGGGCAGGACTGAAGCTTTCTTT. Translating it yields CASSMTGGRTEAFF.

The chain couples TRBV29-1 to TRBJ2-5; unclear D gene. The CDR3 length is 13 residues. Trimming pared 8 bases from V and 4 bases from J, leaving 17 bases between. CDR1 is SQVTM, CDR2 ANQGSEA, per germline. Here the CDR3 DNA reads TGCAGCCACCTCCCAGGTTCTGGAGAGACCCAGTACTTC. It is translated as CSHLPGSGETQYF.

The chain joins TRBV9 to TRBJ2-2, with 12 bases fitting TRBD2. CDR3 length: 18 amino acids. Per germline, CDR1 SGDLS and CDR2 YYNGEE. Trimming cost V 0 bases and J 6 bases; bases outside gene matches: 9. The CDR3 sequence is CASSVGPTSGSGPGELFF. The CDR3, as DNA: TGTGCCAGCAGCGTAGGCCCGACTAGCGGGAGTGGCCCCGGGGAGCTGTTTTTT. The whole variable domain, remainder taken from reference TRBV9 and TRBJ2-2, is DSGVTQTPKHLITATGQRVTLRCSPRSGDLSVYWYQQSLDQGLQFLIQYYNGEERAKGNILERFSAQQFPDLHSELNLSSLELGDSALYFCASSVGPTSGSGPGELFFGEGSRLTVL.

This clone was recorded once. The rearrangement uses TRBV18 and TRBJ1-1; D is possibly TRBD1 (6 bases). The germline V gene has CDR1 KGHSH and CDR2 LQKENI. The CDR3 runs 16 residues. V dropped 0 bases and J dropped 1 base, with 12 bases sitting between them. The DNA of the CDR3 is TGTGCCAGCTCACCACCGGTGGGGGCCCAGAACACTGAAGCTTTCTTT. Encoded protein: CASSPPVGAQNTEAFF. Supplemented by reference TRBV18 and TRBJ1-1, the full variable domain reads NAGVMQNPRHLVRRRGQEARLRCSPMKGHSHVYWYRQLPEEGLKFMVYLQKENIIDESGMPKERFSAEFPKEGPSILRIQQVVRGDSAAYFCASSPPVGAQNTEAFFGQGTRLTVV.

The chain is built from TRBV27 and TRBJ1-5; D is ambiguous. The CDR3 is 12 amino acids. CDR1 and CDR2 from the germline V gene are MNHEY and SMNVEV (reference sequence). The germline V and J ends were trimmed by 6 bases and 9 bases, with 12 bases remaining between them. The CDR3 loop is CASSVSEGPQHF. The CDR3 nucleotides are TGTGCCAGCAGCGTATCCGAGGGGCCCCAGCATTTT.

Only one count was recorded for this clone. CDR3 sequence (DNA): TGTGCCAGCAGTTTGACAGGGAGTGAAGAGACCCAGTACTTC. The encoded protein is CASSLTGSEETQYF. The chain joins TRBV6-2 or TRBV6-3 to TRBJ2-5; 7 nucleotides agree with TRBD1. Germline trimming cut 4 bases from V and 3 bases from J; bases unmatched to any gene: 5. The CDR3 extends over 14 amino acids. Per germline, CDR1 MNHEY and CDR2 SVGEGT.

The V call is TRBV3-1 (or the pseudogene TRBV3-2), the J call TRBJ1-5; 9 bases fit TRBD1. With 4 bases clipped from V and 8 bases from J, the junction kept 6 bases outside the gene matches. There are 14 residues in the CDR3. The germline CDR1 and CDR2 sequences are LGHDT and YNNKEL (reference sequence). Here the CDR3 DNA reads TGTGCCAGCAGCCTACGACAGGGGGGAGAGCCCCAGCATTTT. Protein sequence: CASSLRQGGEPQHF.

This chain's CDR3 is CASSKRTRTSGSETQYF. The DNA for the CDR3 is TGTGCCAGCAGCAAAAGGACCAGGACTAGCGGGAGCGAGACCCAGTACTTC. The chain combines TRBV21-1 with TRBJ2-5; TRBD2, as called in the table, went unchecked against the DNA. TRBV21-1 is a pseudogene locus. The CDR3 loop spans 17 amino acids.

The chain uses TRBV30 and TRBJ2-2; a possible D gene is TRBD1 (5 bases). Per the germline V gene, CDR1 is GTSNPN and CDR2 is SVGIG (reference sequence). The V gene lost 2 bases and the J gene lost 6 bases, with 16 bases spanning the gap. The CDR3 has 15 amino acids. CDR3: CAWSKGDRTAGELFF. CDR3 in DNA: TGTGCCTGGAGTAAAGGGGATCGTACCGCCGGGGAGCTGTTTTTT.